The subject of this entry is one TCR beta chain. What it binds is unknown. This entry is derived from a study of cytomegalovirus exposure and HLA in healthy donors. The study's findings and limits: Beyond CMV serostatus, there was no information to go on about immune exposure. In an earlier analysis, most TCR beta V segments were productive about 87% or about 30% of the time. Later analysis showed TCR association rates varying by HLA locus, highest for DRB1 and lowest for HLA-C.

Germline values: CDR1 SNHLY, CDR2 FYNNEI. V was pared by 7 bases and J by 4 bases, with 7 bases of the junction left unmatched. CDR3 length equals 15 residues. This PCR relied on a set of 60 Vbeta primers and 13 Jbeta primers. The data were produced by immunoSEQ multiplex PCR, yet TCRdb's version contains in-frame clones alone and is incomplete. The data show more than 90,000 clones, 60% to 85% seen once. The genes are TRBV2 and TRBJ2-3; 11 nucleotides line up with TRBD1. This receptor was taken from a man aged 50 to 60 in good health and CMV-seronegative. The sequenced material came from PBMCs. The CDR3 DNA reads as TGTGCCAGCAAACAGGACAGGGGGCGTTCAGATACGCAGTATTTT. Its translation: CASKQDRGRSDTQYF.